This T cell receptor beta chain is from a study of T-cell memory formation after mild COVID-19. In the study overall: Clusters were largely donor specific. Overall study results and limits: Among clones peaking at day 37 in the second wave, SARS-CoV-2 specificity remained unconfirmed. Contracting CD4+ clones lay largely in CM and EM, with CD8+ ones residing in EMRA.

The 5'RACE method, run with constant-segment primers, produced TCR alpha and TCR beta cDNA libraries (carrying sample barcodes and UMIs). TCRdb processed the 5' RACE reads anew with MiXCR; each CDR3 protein has one entry. The data hold 100,000 to 120,000 distinct CDR3 sequences, with approximately 22% observed a single time. Germline V gene sequence: CDR1 SEHNR, CDR2 FQNEAQ (reference sequence). Germline trimming cut 9 bases from V and 5 bases from J; bases unmatched to any gene: 4. This CDR3 spans 12 amino acids. Note on this clonotype: Antigen specificity is unknown.

This chain links TRBV7-9 with TRBJ2-3; TRBD2 agrees at 8 bases. Material: PBMCs or a T cell subset sorted from them (not recorded which). The source of this sequence is a man younger than 30 who had mild COVID-19 (a few samples of this study predate the infection). Cell type and time point are not known. The CDR3: CASKAGEDTQYF. CDR3 nucleotides: TGTGCCAGTAAAGCGGGGGAAGATACGCAGTATTTT.